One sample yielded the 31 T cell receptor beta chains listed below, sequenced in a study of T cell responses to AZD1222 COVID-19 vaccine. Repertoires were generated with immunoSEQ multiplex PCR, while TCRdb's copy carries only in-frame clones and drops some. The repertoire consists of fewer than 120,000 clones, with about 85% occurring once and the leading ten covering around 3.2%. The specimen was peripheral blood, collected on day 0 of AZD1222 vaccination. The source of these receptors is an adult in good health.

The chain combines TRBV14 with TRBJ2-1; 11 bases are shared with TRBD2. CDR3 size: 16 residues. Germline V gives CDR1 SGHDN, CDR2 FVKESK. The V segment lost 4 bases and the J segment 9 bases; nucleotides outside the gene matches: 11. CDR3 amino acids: CASSRDSGRAGSEQFF. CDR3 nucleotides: TGTGCCAGCAGCCGGGATAGCGGGAGGGCAGGGAGTGAGCAGTTCTTC.

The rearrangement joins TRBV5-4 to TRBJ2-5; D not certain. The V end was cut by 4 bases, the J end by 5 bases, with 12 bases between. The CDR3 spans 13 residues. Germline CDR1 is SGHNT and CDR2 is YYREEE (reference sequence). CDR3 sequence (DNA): TGTGCCAGCAGCCTCGCTGGTGGGGAGACCCAGTACTTC. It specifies CASSLAGGETQYF.

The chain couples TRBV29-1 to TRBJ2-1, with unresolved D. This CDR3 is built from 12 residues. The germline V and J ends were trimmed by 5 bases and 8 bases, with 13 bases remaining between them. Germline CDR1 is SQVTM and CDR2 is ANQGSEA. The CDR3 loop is CSVRRSGHEQFF. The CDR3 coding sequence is TGCAGCGTTAGACGGAGTGGCCATGAGCAGTTCTTC.

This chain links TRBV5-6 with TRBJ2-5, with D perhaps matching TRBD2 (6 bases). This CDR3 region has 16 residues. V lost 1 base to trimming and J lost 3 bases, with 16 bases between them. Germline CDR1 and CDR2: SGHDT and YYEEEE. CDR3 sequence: CASSLSWGGGEETQYF. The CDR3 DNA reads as TGTGCCAGCAGCTTGTCCTGGGGAGGAGGTGAAGAGACCCAGTACTTC. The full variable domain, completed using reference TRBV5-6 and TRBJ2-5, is DAGVTQSPTHLIKTRGQQVTLRCSPKSGHDTVSWYQQALGQGPQFIFQYYEEEERQRGNFPDRFSGHQFPNYSSELNVNALLLGDSALYLCASSLSWGGGEETQYFGPGTRLLVL.

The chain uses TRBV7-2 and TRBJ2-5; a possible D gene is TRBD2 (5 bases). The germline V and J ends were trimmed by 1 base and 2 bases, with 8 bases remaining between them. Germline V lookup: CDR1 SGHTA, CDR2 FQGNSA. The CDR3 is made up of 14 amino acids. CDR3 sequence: CASSLDGIQETQYF. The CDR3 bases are TGTGCCAGCAGCTTAGACGGGATTCAAGAGACCCAGTACTTC.

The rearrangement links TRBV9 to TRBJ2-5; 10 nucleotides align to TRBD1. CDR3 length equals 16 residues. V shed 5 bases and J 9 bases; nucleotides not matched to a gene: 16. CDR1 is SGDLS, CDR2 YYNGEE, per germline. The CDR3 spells CASSNRDRGPGVSQYF. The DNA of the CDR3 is TGTGCCAGCAGTAACCGGGACAGGGGCCCGGGAGTGTCCCAGTACTTC.

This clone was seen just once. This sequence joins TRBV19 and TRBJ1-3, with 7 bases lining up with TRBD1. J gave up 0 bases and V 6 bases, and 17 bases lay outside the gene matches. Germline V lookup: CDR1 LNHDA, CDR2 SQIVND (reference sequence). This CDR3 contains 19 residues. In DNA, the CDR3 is TGTGCCAGTAGCAAAACCCCCTACGGGACAGAAGTCTCTGGAAACACCATATATTTT. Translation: CASSKTPYGTEVSGNTIYF.

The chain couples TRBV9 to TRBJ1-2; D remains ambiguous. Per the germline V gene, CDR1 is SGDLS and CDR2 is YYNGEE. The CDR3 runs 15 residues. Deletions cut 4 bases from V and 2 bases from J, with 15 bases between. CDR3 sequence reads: CASSPLERANYGYTF. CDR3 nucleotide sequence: TGTGCCAGCAGCCCGCTAGAGAGAGCGAACTATGGCTACACCTTC. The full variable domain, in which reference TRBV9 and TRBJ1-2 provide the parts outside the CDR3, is DSGVTQTPKHLITATGQRVTLRCSPRSGDLSVYWYQQSLDQGLQFLIQYYNGEERAKGNILERFSAQQFPDLHSELNLSSLELGDSALYFCASSPLERANYGYTFGSGTRLTVV.

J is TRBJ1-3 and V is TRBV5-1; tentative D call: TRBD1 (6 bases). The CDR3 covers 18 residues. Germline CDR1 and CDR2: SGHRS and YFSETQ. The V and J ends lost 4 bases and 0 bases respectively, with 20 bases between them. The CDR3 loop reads CASSPRRDMSTSGNTIYF. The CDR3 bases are TGCGCCAGCAGCCCGAGGCGGGACATGTCTACCTCTGGAAACACCATATATTTT.

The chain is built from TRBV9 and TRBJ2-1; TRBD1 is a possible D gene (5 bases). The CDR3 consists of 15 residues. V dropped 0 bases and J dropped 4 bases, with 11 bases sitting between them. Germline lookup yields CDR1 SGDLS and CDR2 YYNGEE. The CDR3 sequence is CASSVGSQGYNEQFF. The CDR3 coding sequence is TGTGCCAGCAGCGTAGGAAGTCAGGGTTACAATGAGCAGTTCTTC.

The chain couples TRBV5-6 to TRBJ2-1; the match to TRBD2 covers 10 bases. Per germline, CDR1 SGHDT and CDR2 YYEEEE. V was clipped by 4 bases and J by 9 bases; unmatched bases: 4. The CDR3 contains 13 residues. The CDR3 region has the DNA TGTGCCAGCAGCCGGACTAGCGGCAGTGAGCAGTTCTTC. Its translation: CASSRTSGSEQFF.

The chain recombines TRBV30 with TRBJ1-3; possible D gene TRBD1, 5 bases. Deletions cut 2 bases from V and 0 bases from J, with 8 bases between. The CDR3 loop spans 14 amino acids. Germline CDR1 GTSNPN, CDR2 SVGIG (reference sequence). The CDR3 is CAWSTGYSGNTIYF. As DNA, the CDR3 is TGTGCCTGGAGTACAGGATACTCTGGAAACACCATATATTTT.

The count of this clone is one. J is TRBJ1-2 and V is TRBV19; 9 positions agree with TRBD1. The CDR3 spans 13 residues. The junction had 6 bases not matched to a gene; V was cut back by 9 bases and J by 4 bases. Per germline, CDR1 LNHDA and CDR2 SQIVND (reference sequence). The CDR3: CASTGGVFYGYTF. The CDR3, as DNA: TGTGCCAGCACAGGGGGCGTCTTCTATGGCTACACCTTC.

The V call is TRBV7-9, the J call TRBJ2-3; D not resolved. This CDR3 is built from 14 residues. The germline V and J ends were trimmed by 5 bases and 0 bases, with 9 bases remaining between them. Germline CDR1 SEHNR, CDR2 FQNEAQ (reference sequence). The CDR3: CASSASTSTDTQYF. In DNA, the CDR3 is TGTGCCAGCAGCGCTTCTACTAGCACAGATACGCAGTATTTT. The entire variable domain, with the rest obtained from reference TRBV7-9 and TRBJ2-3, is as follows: DTGVSQNPRHKITKRGQNVTFRCDPISEHNRLYWYRQTLGQGPEFLTYFQNEAQLEKSRLLSDRFSAERPKGSFSTLEIQRTEQGDSAMYLCASSASTSTDTQYFGPGTRLTVL.

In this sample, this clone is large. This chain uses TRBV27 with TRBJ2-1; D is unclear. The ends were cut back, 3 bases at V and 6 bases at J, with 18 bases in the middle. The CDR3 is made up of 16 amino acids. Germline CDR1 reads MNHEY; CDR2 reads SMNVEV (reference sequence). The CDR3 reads CASSFHTPPPLNEQFF. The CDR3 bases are TGTGCCAGCAGTTTTCATACTCCCCCCCCTCTCAATGAGCAGTTCTTC.

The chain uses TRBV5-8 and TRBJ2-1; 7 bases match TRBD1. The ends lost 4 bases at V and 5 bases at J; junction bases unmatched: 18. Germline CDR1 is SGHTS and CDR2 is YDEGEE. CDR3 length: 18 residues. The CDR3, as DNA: TGTGCCAGCAGCCCCCCGACAGGGCTCGCGTCCCCCCACAATGAGCAGTTCTTC. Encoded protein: CASSPPTGLASPHNEQFF.

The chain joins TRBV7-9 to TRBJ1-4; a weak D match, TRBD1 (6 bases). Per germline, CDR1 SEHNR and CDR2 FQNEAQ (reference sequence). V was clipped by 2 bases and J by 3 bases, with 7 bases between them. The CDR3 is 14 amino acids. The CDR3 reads CASSLRQANEKLFF. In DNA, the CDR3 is TGTGCCAGCAGCTTACGACAGGCTAATGAAAAACTGTTTTTT.

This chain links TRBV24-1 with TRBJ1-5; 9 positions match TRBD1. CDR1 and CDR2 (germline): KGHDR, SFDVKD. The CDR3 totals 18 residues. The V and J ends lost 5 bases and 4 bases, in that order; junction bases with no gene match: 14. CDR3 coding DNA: TGTGCCACCAGTGGGACCGGGACAGGGTTTTGGGGGAATCAGCCCCAGCATTTT. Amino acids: CATSGTGTGFWGNQPQHF.

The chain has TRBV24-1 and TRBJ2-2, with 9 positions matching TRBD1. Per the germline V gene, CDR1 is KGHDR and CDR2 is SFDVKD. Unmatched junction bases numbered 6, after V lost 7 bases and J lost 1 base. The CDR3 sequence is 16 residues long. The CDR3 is CATRYSGQGNTGELFF. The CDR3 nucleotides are TGTGCCACCAGATATTCGGGACAGGGGAACACCGGGGAGCTGTTTTTT.

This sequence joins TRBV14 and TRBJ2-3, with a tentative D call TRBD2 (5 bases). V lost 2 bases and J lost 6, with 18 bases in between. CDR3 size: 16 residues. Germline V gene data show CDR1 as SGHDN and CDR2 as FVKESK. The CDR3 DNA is TGTGCCAGCAGCCAAAAGTGGGAGATTACCGCGGATACGCAGTATTTT. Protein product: CASSQKWEITADTQYF.

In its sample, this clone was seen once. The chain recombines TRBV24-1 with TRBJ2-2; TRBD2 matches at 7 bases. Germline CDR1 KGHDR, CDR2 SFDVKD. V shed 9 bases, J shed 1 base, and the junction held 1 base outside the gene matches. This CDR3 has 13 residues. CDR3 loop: CATGRENTGELFF. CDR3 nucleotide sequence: TGTGCCACCGGGAGGGAGAACACCGGGGAGCTGTTTTTT.

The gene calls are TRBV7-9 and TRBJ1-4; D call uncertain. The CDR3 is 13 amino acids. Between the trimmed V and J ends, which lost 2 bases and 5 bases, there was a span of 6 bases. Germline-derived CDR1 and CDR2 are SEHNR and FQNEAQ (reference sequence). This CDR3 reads CASSLSPNEKLFF. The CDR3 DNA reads TGTGCCAGCAGCTTATCCCCGAATGAAAAACTGTTTTTT.

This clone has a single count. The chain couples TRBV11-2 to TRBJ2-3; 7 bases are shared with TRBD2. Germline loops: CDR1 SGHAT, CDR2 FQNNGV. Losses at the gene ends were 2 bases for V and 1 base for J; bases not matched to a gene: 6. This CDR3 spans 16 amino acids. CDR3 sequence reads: CASSLMGSGGTDTQYF. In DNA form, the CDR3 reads TGTGCCAGCAGCTTAATGGGAAGCGGGGGCACAGATACGCAGTATTTT.

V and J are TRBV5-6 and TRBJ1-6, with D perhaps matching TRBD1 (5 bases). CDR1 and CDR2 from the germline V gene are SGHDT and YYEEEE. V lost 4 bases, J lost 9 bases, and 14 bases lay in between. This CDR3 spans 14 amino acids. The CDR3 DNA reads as TGTGCCAGCAGCCTTCGGGGGGTTAGTTCACCCCTCCACTTT. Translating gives CASSLRGVSSPLHF.

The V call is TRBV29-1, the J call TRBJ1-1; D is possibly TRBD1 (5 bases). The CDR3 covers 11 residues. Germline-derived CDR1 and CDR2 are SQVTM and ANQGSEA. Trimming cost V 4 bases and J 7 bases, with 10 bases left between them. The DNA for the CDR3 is TGCAGCGTTGGGGGACTTTTTGAAGCTTTCTTT. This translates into CSVGGLFEAFF.

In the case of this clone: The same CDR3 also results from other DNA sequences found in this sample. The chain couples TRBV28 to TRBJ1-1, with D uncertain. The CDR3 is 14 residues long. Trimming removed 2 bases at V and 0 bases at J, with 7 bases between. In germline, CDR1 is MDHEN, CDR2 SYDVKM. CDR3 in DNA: TGTGCCAGCAGTTTAGGGCAGCTGAACACTGAAGCTTTCTTT. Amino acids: CASSLGQLNTEAFF.

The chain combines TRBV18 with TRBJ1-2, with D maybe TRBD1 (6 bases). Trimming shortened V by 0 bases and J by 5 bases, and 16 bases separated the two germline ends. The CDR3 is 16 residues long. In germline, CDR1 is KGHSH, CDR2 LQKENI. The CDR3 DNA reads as TGTGCCAGCTCACCACCCCCGGGGGCGCCGTCTTATGGCTACACCTTC. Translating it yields CASSPPPGAPSYGYTF.

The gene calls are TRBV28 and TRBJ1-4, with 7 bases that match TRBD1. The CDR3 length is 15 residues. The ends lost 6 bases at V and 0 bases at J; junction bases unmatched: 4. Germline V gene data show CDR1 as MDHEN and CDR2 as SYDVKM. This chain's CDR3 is CASSEGGATNEKLFF. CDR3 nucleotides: TGTGCCAGCAGCGAAGGGGGCGCAACTAATGAAAAACTGTTTTTT.

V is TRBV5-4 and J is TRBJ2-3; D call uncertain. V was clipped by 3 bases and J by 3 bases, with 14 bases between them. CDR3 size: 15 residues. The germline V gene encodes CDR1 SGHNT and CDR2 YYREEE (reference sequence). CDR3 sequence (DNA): TGTGCCAGCAGCTCCCCTACAGCGTATACAGATACGCAGTATTTT. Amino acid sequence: CASSSPTAYTDTQYF. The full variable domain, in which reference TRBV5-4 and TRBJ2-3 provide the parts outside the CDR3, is ETGVTQSPTHLIKTRGQQVTLRCSSQSGHNTVSWYQQALGQGPQFIFQYYREEENGRGNFPPRFSGLQFPNYSSELNVNALELDDSALYLCASSSPTAYTDTQYFGPGTRLTVL.

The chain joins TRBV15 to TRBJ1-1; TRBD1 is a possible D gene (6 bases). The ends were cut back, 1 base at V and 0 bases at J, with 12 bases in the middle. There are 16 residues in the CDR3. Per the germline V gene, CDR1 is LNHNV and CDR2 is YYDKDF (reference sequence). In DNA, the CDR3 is TGTGCCACCAGCAGAGCCACAGGGAACATGAACACTGAAGCTTTCTTT. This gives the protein CATSRATGNMNTEAFF.

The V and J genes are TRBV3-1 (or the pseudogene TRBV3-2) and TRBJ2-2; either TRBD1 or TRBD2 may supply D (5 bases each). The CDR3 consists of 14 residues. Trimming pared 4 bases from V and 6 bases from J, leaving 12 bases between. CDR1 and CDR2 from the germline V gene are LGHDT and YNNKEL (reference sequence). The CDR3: CASSPSLGAGELFF. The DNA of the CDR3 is TGTGCCAGCAGCCCAAGTTTGGGGGCCGGGGAGCTGTTTTTT.